This is a list of T cell receptor beta chains from one sample in a study of shared clonotypes between healthy human individuals. Clones were sequenced by immunoSEQ multiplex PCR, and TCRdb holds only the in-frame ones, with some missing. The table lists some 1,400,000 clones, around 97% of them singletons. The material sequenced was naive CD4+ T cells sorted from blood. The receptors here all came from a man between 25 and 39 years old in good health. Each CDR3 is given with its conserved first and last residue. D genes are given only for firm matches. The size field is filled for only some rows; it gives once, few, many or a size class.

d_gene,j_gene,v_gene,abundance,CDR3nt,CDR3aa
.,TRBJ1-2,TRBV7-3,.,TGTGCCAGCAGCTTAACGAGGACGTCAAACTATGGCTACACCTTC,CASSLTRTSNYGYTF
TRBD1,TRBJ2-1,TRBV5-4,.,TGTGCCAGCAGCGGCGGTGACAGGGGACATGAGCAGTTCTTC,CASSGGDRGHEQFF
TRBD2,TRBJ2-4,TRBV18,.,TGTGCCAGCTCATCACTAGCGGGAGAAGCCAAAAACATTCAGTACTTC,CASSSLAGEAKNIQYF
.,TRBJ1-5,TRBV6-5,.,TGTGCCAGCAGTTACTCAGCAGTGTATAGCAATCAGCCCCAGCATTTT,CASSYSAVYSNQPQHF
TRBD1,TRBJ1-1,TRBV6-1,.,TGTGCCAGCAGTGAGAAGGGACAGGGGATGAGAGCTTTCTTT,CASSEKGQGMRAFF
TRBD2,TRBJ2-3,TRBV2,.,TGTGCCAGCAGTGAAGGTGGGACTAGCGGGAAAGGTAGGCCAGATACGCAGTATTTT,CASSEGGTSGKGRPDTQYF
TRBD1,TRBJ2-2,TRBV10-2,.,TGCGCCAGCACTAAGATCCGGGGACAGCGGAACACCGGGGAGCTGTTTTTT,CASTKIRGQRNTGELFF
.,TRBJ2-7,TRBV6-5,.,TGTGCCAGCAGTTACTACTTTTCCGCCGAGCAGTACTTC,CASSYYFSAEQYF
TRBD2,TRBJ2-7,TRBV29-1,.,TGCAGCGTGTCCTTGCGGGAACTAGCGGGAAGATTCTACGAGCAGTACTTC,CSVSLRELAGRFYEQYF
.,TRBJ2-6,TRBV10-3,.,TGTGCCATCAGCCCCAGCTCTGGGGCCAACGTCCTGACTTTC,CAISPSSGANVLTF
TRBD1,TRBJ1-5,TRBV18,.,TGTGCCAGCTCATCTATACAGGGGTTCAATCAGCCCCAGCATTTT,CASSSIQGFNQPQHF
.,TRBJ1-2,TRBV5-6,.,TGTGCCAGCAGCTTGGACCGGTATGGCTACACCTTC,CASSLDRYGYTF
.,TRBJ2-2,TRBV5-1,.,TGCGCCAGCAGCCGGACCTACACCGGGGAGCTGTTTTTT,CASSRTYTGELFF
.,TRBJ2-2,TRBV30,.,TGTGCCTGGAGTGTTATCGGGTCCACCGGGGAGCTGTTTTTT,CAWSVIGSTGELFF
.,TRBJ2-3,TRBV9,many,TGTGCCAGCAGTCGGACAGTCCCGGATACGCAGTATTTT,CASSRTVPDTQYF
.,TRBJ2-7,TRBV5-4,.,TGTGCCAGCAGCTTCTTGAACAGGGAAGTAAACGAGCAGTACTTC,CASSFLNREVNEQYF
.,TRBJ1-1,TRBV28,.,TGTGCCAGCAGCTACAGTGTTCGGGCTTTCTTT,CASSYSVRAFF
.,TRBJ2-5,TRBV6-5,.,TGTGCCAGCAGTTACTCAAGGGCAGGGGAGACCCAGTACTTC,CASSYSRAGETQYF
.,TRBJ2-7,TRBV5-4,.,TGTGCCAGCAGCCGGACACCGGGGGCCCAAGACTACGAGCAGTACTTC,CASSRTPGAQDYEQYF
.,TRBJ2-3,TRBV10-3,.,TGTGCCATCAGTGAGTCCCAGAGGGCGCAGTATTTT,CAISESQRAQYF
.,TRBJ1-2,TRBV6-5,once,TGTGCCAGCAGAAACTGGGACGGGAACTATGGCTACACCTTC,CASRNWDGNYGYTF
TRBD2,TRBJ2-7,TRBV19,.,TGTGCCAGTAGTTCTCCGAAGCCGGGACTAGGTATTTACGAGCAGTACTTC,CASSSPKPGLGIYEQYF
.,TRBJ1-1,TRBV9,.,TGTGCCAGCAGCGTAGGTGGTCCTAGTCACACTGAAGCTTTCTTT,CASSVGGPSHTEAFF
TRBD1,TRBJ1-1,TRBV7-8,.,TGTGCCAGCAGCGGACAGGGGTTGGGCACTGAAGCTTTCTTT,CASSGQGLGTEAFF
.,TRBJ2-1,TRBV2,.,TGTGCCAGCAGCGGAGAGAGAGATGAGCAGTTCTTC,CASSGERDEQFF
.,TRBJ2-7,TRBV9,.,TGTGCCAGCAGCCGGGACACCACCTACGAGCAGTACTTC,CASSRDTTYEQYF
TRBD1,TRBJ2-1,TRBV4-3,.,TGCGCCAGCAGCCAAGAGGCCAGGGGGCGTTCGAATGAGCAGTTCTTC,CASSQEARGRSNEQFF
.,TRBJ2-1,TRBV11-2,once,TGTGCCAGCAGCTCAATCGGGGCGGCGGGGCATGAGCAGTTCTTC,CASSSIGAAGHEQFF
TRBD1,TRBJ2-5,TRBV15,.,TGTGCCACCAGCGGAGGGACAGGGAGGACGGAGACCCAGTACTTC,CATSGGTGRTETQYF
.,TRBJ2-2,TRBV28,.,TGTGCCAGCAGTTTAGACGGCGGGGAGCTGTTTTTT,CASSLDGGELFF
.,TRBJ2-3,TRBV5-1,.,TGCGCCAGCAGCTTGGCTCCCATTAGCACAGATACGCAGTATTTT,CASSLAPISTDTQYF
.,TRBJ1-5,TRBV5-4,.,TGTGCCAGCAGTCGGGGGGGAGGGGACCGCAATCAGCCCCAGCATTTT,CASSRGGGDRNQPQHF
TRBD2,TRBJ2-1,TRBV10-1,.,TGCGCCAGCAGTGAGGCAACCGGGACTAGCGGGAAGGCGAGCTCCTACAATGAGCAGTTCTTC,CASSEATGTSGKASSYNEQFF
TRBD1,TRBJ2-5,TRBV5-1,.,TGCGCCAGCAGCTTGGACAGGGGGGATGAGACCCAGTACTTC,CASSLDRGDETQYF
TRBD1,TRBJ1-1,TRBV5-1,.,TGCGCCAGCAGCAAAGGGACAGCCATCGCTGAAGCTTTCTTT,CASSKGTAIAEAFF
.,TRBJ2-7,TRBV10-3,.,TGTGCCATCAGTCCCCTTGGATATTCCTACGAGCAGTACTTC,CAISPLGYSYEQYF
TRBD2,TRBJ2-1,TRBV28,once,TGTGCCAGCAGTTTGGAGGCCCCAGCGGGAGGGACGTCGTGGGTCTCCAATGAGCAGTTCTTC,CASSLEAPAGGTSWVSNEQFF
.,TRBJ1-3,TRBV7-9,.,TGTGCCAGCAGCCCCCCCGGGGGGATCTCTGGAAACACCATATATTTT,CASSPPGGISGNTIYF
TRBD2,TRBJ2-1,TRBV28,.,TGTGCCAGCAGGCCGGGACTAGCAGGGAATAGGTGGTTCTTC,CASRPGLAGNRWFF
.,TRBJ2-6,TRBV28,.,TGTGCCAGCCGTCGGCAGTCCTCTGGGGCCAACGTCCTGACTTTC,CASRRQSSGANVLTF
TRBD1,TRBJ1-2,TRBV4-1,.,TGCGCCAGCAGCCAAGGCCGGGACAGGGTGCGTGGCTACACCTTC,CASSQGRDRVRGYTF
.,TRBJ2-6,TRBV4-1,.,TGCGCCAGCAGCCAAGATATGCCGAGCGTTGGGGCCAACGTCCTGACTTTC,CASSQDMPSVGANVLTF
.,TRBJ2-7,TRBV7-6,few,TGTGCCAGCAGCTTAGATAGAGGAGAGCAGTACTTC,CASSLDRGEQYF
TRBD2,TRBJ2-1,TRBV6-1,.,TGTGCCAGCGCTAGCGGGGGGGGAAATGAGCAGTTCTTC,CASASGGGNEQFF
.,TRBJ2-7,TRBV7-9,.,TGTGCCAGCAGCTTAGTAATATTTCGGGTCTACGAGCAGTACTTC,CASSLVIFRVYEQYF
TRBD2,TRBJ2-1,TRBV9,once,TGTGCCAGCAGGGCACCGGGACTAGCGGACAATGAGCAGTTCTTC,CASRAPGLADNEQFF
TRBD2,TRBJ2-1,TRBV5-6,.,TGTGCCAGCAGCTTTTTTCGCGGGAGGTATGAGCAGTTCTTC,CASSFFRGRYEQFF
TRBD2,TRBJ2-1,TRBV29-1,.,TGCAGCGTTGAAAGTCTAGCGGGAGCGGGAGAGCAGTTCTTC,CSVESLAGAGEQFF
.,TRBJ2-3,TRBV14,.,TGTGCCAGCAGCCCCAGGGTCACAGATACGCAGTATTTT,CASSPRVTDTQYF
TRBD2,TRBJ2-7,TRBV4-1,.,TGCGCCAGCAGCCAAATAGCGGGAGACGAGCAGTACTTC,CASSQIAGDEQYF
.,TRBJ2-7,TRBV30,.,TGTGCCTGGAGTGTACGAGGGGCGATTGGCGAGCAGTACTTC,CAWSVRGAIGEQYF
.,TRBJ2-1,TRBV4-3,.,TGCGCCAGCAGCCAAGATGGCGGAAACAATGAGCAGTTCTTC,CASSQDGGNNEQFF
TRBD1,TRBJ1-4,TRBV5-4,.,TGTGCCAGCAGCGCAACAGGGGTCGGGGAAAAACTGTTTTTT,CASSATGVGEKLFF
.,TRBJ2-2,TRBV10-3,.,TGTGCCATTCCGAGCGGAGCGAACACCGGGGAGCTGTTTTTT,CAIPSGANTGELFF
.,TRBJ2-5,TRBV7-2,once,TGTGCCAGCAGCTGGTCAGGGGGGGAGACCCAGTACTTC,CASSWSGGETQYF
.,TRBJ2-5,TRBV14,once,TGTGCCAGCAGCCAAGATTGGACTAACCGGCTCATTCAAGAGACCCAGTACTTC,CASSQDWTNRLIQETQYF
.,TRBJ1-2,TRBV28,.,TGTGCCAGCAGTTTGGGCGGAAACTATGGCTACACCTTC,CASSLGGNYGYTF
.,TRBJ2-3,TRBV5-1,.,TGCGCCAGCAGCTTGCAGGGGAGGGATACGCAGTATTTT,CASSLQGRDTQYF
TRBD2,TRBJ2-7,TRBV11-2,.,TGTGCCAGCAGCTTAGCCAGCGGGGTGACCTACGAGCAGTACTTC,CASSLASGVTYEQYF